This T cell receptor (beta chain) originates from a study of regulatory T cells in long-lasting Graves disease. The time point here: newly diagnosed GD, antithyroid drugs for less than 3 months. RNA from PBMCs was the source of the TCR library. Patients met American Thyroid Association criteria for Graves' disease. Arm-PCR of CDR3 regions and iRepertoire HTBI primers were the basis on which TCR beta libraries were built. TCRdb itself ran the multiplex PCR reads through MiXCR, one entry per CDR3 protein. Of 500,000 or so distinct CDR3 sequences detected, approximately 16% appear once; the ten largest clones hold roughly 25%. Per germline, CDR1 SQVTM and CDR2 ANQGSEA. Trimming cost V 7 bases and J 5 bases, with 14 bases left between them. The CDR3 length is 12 residues. Broader study findings: TCR diversity was lower in persistent than newly diagnosed Graves' disease.

With respect to this clonotype: The antigen is not known.

This sample also belongs to another study, concerning T cells in Graves' hyperthyroidism and ophthalmopathy.

The receptor comes from a woman aged 35-65 years with Graves disease. Sequences were derived from peripheral blood mononuclear cells (PBMCs), sampled at new diagnosis, from a patient treated with antithyroid drugs. The genes are TRBV29-1 and TRBJ2-5, with D perhaps TRBD2 (6 bases). The CDR3 coding sequence is TGCAGCGCCGGCGGGGTAAGGGAGACCCAGTACTTC. Translating gives CSAGGVRETQYF.